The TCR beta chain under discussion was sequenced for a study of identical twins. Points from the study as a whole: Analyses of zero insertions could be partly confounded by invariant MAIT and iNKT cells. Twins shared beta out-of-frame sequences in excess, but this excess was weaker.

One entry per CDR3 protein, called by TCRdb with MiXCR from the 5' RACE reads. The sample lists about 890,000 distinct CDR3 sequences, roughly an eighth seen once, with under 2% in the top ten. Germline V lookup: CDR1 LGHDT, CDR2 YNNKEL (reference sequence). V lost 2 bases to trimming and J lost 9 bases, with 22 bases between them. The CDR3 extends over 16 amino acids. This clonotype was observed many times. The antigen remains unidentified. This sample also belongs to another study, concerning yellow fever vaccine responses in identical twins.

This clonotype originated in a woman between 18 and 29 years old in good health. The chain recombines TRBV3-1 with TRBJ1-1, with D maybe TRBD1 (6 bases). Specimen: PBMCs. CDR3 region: CASSQWGSGEDRKAFF. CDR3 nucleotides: TGTGCCAGCAGCCAATGGGGTTCAGGGGAGGATCGAAAAGCTTTCTTT.